This T cell receptor (beta chain) is drawn from a study of T cells in Graves' hyperthyroidism and ophthalmopathy. Whole-study findings and limits: Most thyroid clonotypes with frequency above 0.001 were detected in blood. A model built on 13 V-J features separated ophthalmopathy from stable hyperthyroidism.

Amplified TCR beta CDR3 regions came from RNA transcripts. First-round RT-PCR targeting the TCR CDR3 was performed with the HTBI primer set. TCRdb independently ran MiXCR on the multiplex PCR reads; one entry per CDR3 protein. The data hold about 400,000 distinct CDR3 sequences, with 15% to 18% observed a single time. This clonotype was picked up one time. The antigen remains undetermined. The germline V gene encodes CDR1 SNHLY and CDR2 FYNNEI. The CDR3 is 14 residues long. With 6 bases removed from V and 0 bases from J, the gap between germline ends came to 12 bases. Uncontrolled infections, other autoimmune diseases, pregnancy or lactation led to exclusion of patients.

The genes are TRBV2 and TRBJ2-7; D is uncertain. Material for sequencing was blood. This receptor was identified in a woman aged 18-29 years with Graves' hyperthyroidism. This chain's CDR3 is CASRYQANSYEQYF. Here the CDR3 DNA reads TGTGCCAGCAGGTATCAGGCGAACTCCTACGAGCAGTACTTC.